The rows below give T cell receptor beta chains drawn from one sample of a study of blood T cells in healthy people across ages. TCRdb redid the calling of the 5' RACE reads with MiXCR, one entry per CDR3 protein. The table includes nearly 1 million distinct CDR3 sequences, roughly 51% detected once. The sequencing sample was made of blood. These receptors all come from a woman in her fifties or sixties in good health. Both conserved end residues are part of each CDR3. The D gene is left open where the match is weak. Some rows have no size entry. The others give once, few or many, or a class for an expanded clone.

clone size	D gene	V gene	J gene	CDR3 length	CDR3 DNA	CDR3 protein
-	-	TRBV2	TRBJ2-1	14	TGTGCCAGCTCTTCTCAGGGATTTGTAAATGAGCAGTTCTTC	CASSSQGFVNEQFF
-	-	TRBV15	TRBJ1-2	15	TGTGCCACCACTAAGGGCGATGGGTCCCTCTATGGCTACACCTTC	CATTKGDGSLYGYTF
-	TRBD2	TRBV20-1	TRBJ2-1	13	TGCAGTGCTATCGGGACTAGTTACAATGAGCAGTTCTTC	CSAIGTSYNEQFF
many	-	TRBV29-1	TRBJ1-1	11	TGCAGCGTTGAAGGGAACACTGAAGCTTTCTTT	CSVEGNTEAFF
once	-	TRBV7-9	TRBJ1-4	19	TGTGCCAGCAGCTTGACAGATACCTACCACCCAGCAACTAATGAAAAACTGTTTTTT	CASSLTDTYHPATNEKLFF
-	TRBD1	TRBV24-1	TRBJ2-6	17	TGTGCCACCAGTGGGCGGACAGGTCTCTCTGGGGCCAACGTCCTGACTTTC	CATSGRTGLSGANVLTF
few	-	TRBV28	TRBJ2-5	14	TGTGCCAGCAGTACCCAGCAGGGAGCGGAGACCCAGTACTTC	CASSTQQGAETQYF
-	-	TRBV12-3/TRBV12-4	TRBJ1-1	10	TGTGCCAGCAGTTTAAACGAAGCTTTCTTT	CASSLNEAFF
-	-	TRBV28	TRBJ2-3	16	TGTGCCAGCAGTCCCGACCGGGAGCCTAGCACAGATACGCAGTATTTT	CASSPDREPSTDTQYF
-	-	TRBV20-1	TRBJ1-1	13	TGCAGTGCTAGAGTGCATAGAAGGGGAGAAGCTTTCTTT	CSARVHRRGEAFF
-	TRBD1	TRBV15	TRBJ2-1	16	TGTGCCACCAGCAGAGATGGAGGGACAGGGGCCCATGAGCAGTTCTTC	CATSRDGGTGAHEQFF
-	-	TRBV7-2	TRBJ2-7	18	TGTGCCAGCAGCCTAACCAAACCGGGCGGGTCACCTCTCTACGAGCAGTACTTC	CASSLTKPGGSPLYEQYF
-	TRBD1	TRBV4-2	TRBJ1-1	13	TGTGCCAGCAGCCGGACAGGGGGGGCTGAAGCTTTCTTT	CASSRTGGAEAFF
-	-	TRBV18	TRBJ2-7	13	TGTGCCAGCTCACCTCTACGGGATCACGAGCAGTACTTC	CASSPLRDHEQYF
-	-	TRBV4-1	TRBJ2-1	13	TGCGCCAGTGCGGGTTACGGGGGAAATGAGCAGTTCTTC	CASAGYGGNEQFF
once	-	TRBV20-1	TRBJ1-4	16	TGCAGTGCTAGAGGGTTTAGCAGCGACGGAAATGAAAAACTGTTTTTT	CSARGFSSDGNEKLFF
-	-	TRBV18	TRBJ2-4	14	TGTGCCAGCTCCCCTTGGGACGCCCAGAACATTCAGTACTTC	CASSPWDAQNIQYF
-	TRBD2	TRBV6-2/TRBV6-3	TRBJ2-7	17	TGTGCCAGCAGTTACTCGATGGGACTAGGTCATACCTACGAGCAGTACTTC	CASSYSMGLGHTYEQYF
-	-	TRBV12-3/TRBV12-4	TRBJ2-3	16	TGTGCCAGCACGTATCCCGGAGCGACTAGCACAGATACGCAGTATTTT	CASTYPGATSTDTQYF
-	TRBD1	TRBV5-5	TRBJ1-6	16	TGTGCCAGCAGCTTGGGGGACAGGGCGCGGAATTCACCCCTCCACTTT	CASSLGDRARNSPLHF
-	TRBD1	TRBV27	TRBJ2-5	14	TGTGCCAGCAGAAACAGGGGCCCCCCCGAGACCCAGTACTTC	CASRNRGPPETQYF
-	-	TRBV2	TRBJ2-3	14	TGTGCCAGCAATCAGCAGGGACCCACAGATACGCAGTATTTT	CASNQQGPTDTQYF
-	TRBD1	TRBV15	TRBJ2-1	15	TGTGCCACCAGCGATCGGGACAGCGGATACAATGAGCAGTTCTTC	CATSDRDSGYNEQFF
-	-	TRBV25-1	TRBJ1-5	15	TGTGCCAGCAGTTCGACCGAGGGGAGCAATCAGCCCCAGCATTTT	CASSSTEGSNQPQHF
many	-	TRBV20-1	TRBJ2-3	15	TGCAGTGCTAGGGGCGGGGCGTCCCGCACAGATACGCAGTATTTT	CSARGGASRTDTQYF
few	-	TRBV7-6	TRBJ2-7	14	TGTGCCAGCACCTTAACCCGGGAGTCCTACGAGCAGTACTTC	CASTLTRESYEQYF
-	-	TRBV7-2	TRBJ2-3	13	TGTGCCAGCAGCCCGGGGGGCACAGATGCGCAGTATTTT	CASSPGGTDAQYF
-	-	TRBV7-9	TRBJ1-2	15	TGTGCCAGCAGCTTGACTACGATTCGTAACTATGGCTACACCTTC	CASSLTTIRNYGYTF
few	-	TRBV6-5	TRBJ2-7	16	TGTGCCAGCAGTTCCCCGGGAAGTAGCGACGGCTACGAGCAGTACTTC	CASSSPGSSDGYEQYF
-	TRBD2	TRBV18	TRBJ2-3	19	TGTGCCAGCTCACCACCGGGACTAGCGGGAGGGTCCAGCACAGATACGCAGTATTTT	CASSPPGLAGGSSTDTQYF
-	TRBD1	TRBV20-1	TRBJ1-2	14	TGCAGTGCTAGGGACAGGAGAGATAACTATGGCTACACCTTC	CSARDRRDNYGYTF
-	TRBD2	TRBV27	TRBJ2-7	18	TGTGCCAGCAGTTCGGGATTAGGCGGGGCTAGCGGGAGCTACGAGCAGTACTTC	CASSSGLGGASGSYEQYF
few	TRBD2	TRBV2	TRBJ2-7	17	TGTGCCAGCAGGCCCCCTGCGGGGGAATCCAGCTCCTACGAGCAGTACTTC	CASRPPAGESSSYEQYF
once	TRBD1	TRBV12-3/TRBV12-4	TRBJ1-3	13	TGTGCCAGCAGGACAGGGGGTACAAACACCATATATTTT	CASRTGGTNTIYF
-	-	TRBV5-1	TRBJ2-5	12	TGCGCCAGCAGCGAGGGATGGGAGACCCAGTACTTC	CASSEGWETQYF
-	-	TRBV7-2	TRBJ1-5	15	TGTGCTAGCAGCACCCCGGGGGGCGGTGGTCAGCCCCAGCATTTT	CASSTPGGGGQPQHF
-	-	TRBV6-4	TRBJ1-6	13	TGTGCCAGCAGTGACGACCTATTCTCACCCCTCCACTTT	CASSDDLFSPLHF
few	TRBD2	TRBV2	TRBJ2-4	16	TGTGCCAGCAGGGGAGAAGCGGGAGGTGGTGGAAACATTCAGTACTTC	CASRGEAGGGGNIQYF
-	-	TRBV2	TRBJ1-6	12	TGTGCCAGCAGATACAGGAATTCACCCCTCCACTTT	CASRYRNSPLHF
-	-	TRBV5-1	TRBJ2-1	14	TGCGCCAGCAGCATAGAGAACCTGTACAATGAGCAGTTCTTC	CASSIENLYNEQFF
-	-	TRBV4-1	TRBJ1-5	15	TGCGCCAGCAGCCAAGATCCTTCGCTAAATCAGCCCCAGCATTTT	CASSQDPSLNQPQHF
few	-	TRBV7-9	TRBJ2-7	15	TGTGCCAGCAGCTTAGGGACTCAGGGACCCTACGAGCAGTACTTC	CASSLGTQGPYEQYF
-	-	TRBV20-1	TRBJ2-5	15	TGCAGTGCTAGAGATCTCTGGGCAGGGCAAGAGACCCAGTACTTC	CSARDLWAGQETQYF
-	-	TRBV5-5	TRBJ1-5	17	TGTGCCAGCAGCTTGGTGCCGGGGTCGGGACGAAATCAGCCCCAGCATTTT	CASSLVPGSGRNQPQHF
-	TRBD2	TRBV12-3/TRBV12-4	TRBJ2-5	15	TGTGCCAGCAGTTTTTATTCGGGAGGTCCCCGGGCTTGGTACTTC	CASSFYSGGPRAWYF
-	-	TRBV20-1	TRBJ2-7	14	TGCAGTGCTCCTCTTTCGAGCAGGTCCTACGAGCAGTACTTC	CSAPLSSRSYEQYF
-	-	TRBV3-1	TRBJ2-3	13	TGTGCCAGCAGCGAAGGAGACTATCATGCGCAGTATTTT	CASSEGDYHAQYF
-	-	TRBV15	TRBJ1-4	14	TGTGCCACCCAACGTGGCCTACTGAATGAAAAACTGTTTTTT	CATQRGLLNEKLFF
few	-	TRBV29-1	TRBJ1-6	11	TGCAGCGCTGGGGGGGACGGACCCCTCCACTTT	CSAGGDGPLHF
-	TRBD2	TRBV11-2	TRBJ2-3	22	TGTGCCAGCAGCTTAGGCCCTTTAAGGGCGTTCATCTTTCTAGCGGGAGTTGGAACGCAGTATTTT	CASSLGPLRAFIFLAGVGTQYF
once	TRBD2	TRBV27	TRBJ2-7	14	TGTGCCAGCAGGAGGCGAGCGGGATCATACGAGCAGTACTTC	CASRRRAGSYEQYF
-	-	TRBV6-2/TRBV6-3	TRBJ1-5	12	TGTGCCAGCAATAAAGACGGTCAGCCCCAGCATTTT	CASNKDGQPQHF
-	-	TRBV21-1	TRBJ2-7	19	TGTGCCAGCAGCAATGAACTAGCGGGAAAGGGGAGTAGATCCTACGAGCAGTACTTC	CASSNELAGKGSRSYEQYF